This T cell receptor (beta chain) was identified during a study of cytomegalovirus exposure and HLA in healthy donors. With regard to this clone: The antigen remains unidentified.

CDR1 is MDHEN, CDR2 SYDVKM, per germline. The CDR3 has 16 amino acids. V shed 3 bases, J shed 0 bases, and the junction held 2 bases outside the gene matches. Measured with immunoSEQ multiplex PCR; TCRdb has only the in-frame clones, and not every one. The table records about 130,000 clones, 89% of them present only once. Separate from the approximately 700-subject first cohort was the approximately 130-subject validation cohort, to which the donors belonged. Study results and limitations: A classifier reportedly called cytomegalovirus status with high sensitivity and specificity. A list of about 180 TCR beta chains associated with cytomegalovirus was given.

This sequence was found in a woman under 30 in good health and CMV-seropositive. Sequencing was done on a sample of PBMCs. The chain joins TRBV28 to TRBJ2-6, with 7 nucleotides matching TRBD1. The CDR3 here is CASSLTGLSGANVLTF. CDR3 bases: TGTGCCAGCAGTTTGACAGGGCTCTCTGGGGCCAACGTCCTGACTTTC.